The subject of this entry is one TCR beta chain. This receptor's antigen is unknown. There are no base qualities to consult, and no much larger clone falls within one base. This specimen belongs to a study of blood T cell repertoires in COVID-19 (dated by TCRdb to about 2020). A note on the overall study: The collaborator samples originated in the United States, Italy and Spain and spanned the acute and convalescent phases of COVID-19. HLA class I and class II types, where available, came from metadata supplied by the sample provider rather than from assay-based typing. Sample metadata almost always included a de-identified subject ID, COVID-19 status, age in years and sex. The repertoires were released in a freely available public database meant as a resource for research on the immune response to SARS-CoV-2. The material from the prospective study consisted of cDNA or gDNA derived from T cells, B-cell-depleted T cells, or PBMCs. Deeply sampled blood TCRbeta repertoires from subjects exposed to, actively infected with, or recovered from COVID-19 were included in the dataset. Samples were obtained from the ongoing ImmuneRACE study (first 160 participants) and from some 1,200 subjects provided by 6 global collaborators.

The study at large found these results: The amount of clinical and demographic metadata varied by source and participant and was provided uncurated.

The immunoSEQ Assay, a bias-controlled multiplex PCR, was used to amplify TCRbeta CDR3 regions from genomic DNA. The original pipeline was this. Within the assay, amplification of reference gene primers was used to estimate how many nucleated cells each sample contained. Sequence reads were collapsed and filtered to measure the absolute abundance of every unique TCRbeta CDR3 rearrangement. Productive Simpson clonality was computed per sample as the square root of Simpson's diversity index over productive rearrangements. TCRdb limited this immuneACCESS table to in-frame rearrangements with V and J called. A share of clones is missing; checked studies link under half to unresolved V genes, and the rest is unexplained. The V and J calls and clone size were taken over from that table, and D and trimming were inferred from the DNA. The sample includes 98,000 or so clones, with about four fifths observed a single time. The ten largest make up roughly 5% of the sample.

Collaborating institutions collected whole blood in K2EDTA tubes following their own protocols. Collaborator samples were shipped for TCRbeta analysis as frozen whole blood, isolated PBMCs, or DNA extracted from either sample type. V is cut back by 6 bases and J by 7 bases, with 12 bases in the junction unmatched. CDR1 and CDR2 are read off the germline V gene as SQVTM and ANQGSEA. There are 14 amino acids in the CDR3, from cysteine to phenylalanine inclusive. Just CDR3 DNA is preserved here, 42 bases in frame from base 1. In this chain, TRBV29-1 is recombined with TRBJ2-7; TRBD1 matches 10 bases in the middle. The sequenced sample consisted of peripheral blood. This clonotype was sampled from a man in his 60s with acute or convalescent COVID-19. In nucleotide form, the sequence is TGCAGCGTGGGCGACAGGGGGCCAACGCAGGAGCAGTACTTC. This gives the protein CSVGDRGPTQEQYF.